Listed below are T cell receptor beta chains from one sample, sequenced in a study of vaccination and CD4 T cells after COVID-19. What these receptors recognize is not known. MiXCR was run by TCRdb on the PCR reads, yielding one entry per CDR3 protein. The data hold around 20,000 distinct CDR3 sequences, with roughly 50% observed a single time. The sample comprised CD4+ T cells from blood, cultured in vitro. The receptors here all came from a human donor who had recovered from COVID-19. Both conserved end residues are part of each CDR3. Fields, in order: J gene, D gene, clone size, V gene, CDR3 DNA, CDR3 protein. A D gene is named only where the DNA matches it firmly. Size is stated for part of the rows, as once, few or many counts, or as a class when the clone is expanded.

>TRBJ1-1|TRBD1|.|TRBV30
TGTGCCTGGAGTGGCGGGACAGGGGGGTCCGCTGAAGCTTTCTTT
CAWSGGTGGSAEAFF
>TRBJ1-1|.|few|TRBV18
TGTGCCAGCTCACCGCCGTCAGATTATCAGGTGAGGGCTTTCTTT
CASSPPSDYQVRAFF
>TRBJ2-3|.|few|TRBV20-1
TGCAGTGCTAGCAAACAGGGTACTAGCACAGATACGCAGTATTTT
CSASKQGTSTDTQYF
>TRBJ1-1|.|.|TRBV20-1
TGCAGTGCTAGGAGCGTCCAGGCGGGGACTGAAGCTTTCTTT
CSARSVQAGTEAFF
>TRBJ2-3|.|.|TRBV7-9
TGTGCCAGCAGCATTAGCGTGGATACGCAGTATTTT
CASSISVDTQYF
>TRBJ1-2|TRBD1|few|TRBV6-4
TGTGCCAGCAGTACCGGGACAGGGGAGGGCTACACCTTC
CASSTGTGEGYTF
>TRBJ1-3|TRBD1|.|TRBV10-3
TGTGCCATCAGAACGACAGGGGAAGGAAACACCATATATTTT
CAIRTTGEGNTIYF
>TRBJ2-2|TRBD1|.|TRBV19
TGTGCCAGTACCATGCCGGGACAGGGTCGCCCCGGGGAGCTGTTTTTT
CASTMPGQGRPGELFF
>TRBJ1-6|.|few|TRBV6-1
TGTGCCAGCAGTGAAGGGAAGGGGGGGCGGAATTCACCCCTCCACTTT
CASSEGKGGRNSPLHF
>TRBJ1-1|TRBD1|.|TRBV27
TGTGCCAGCAGAACACAACGACAGGGTTCTGAAGCTTTCTTT
CASRTQRQGSEAFF
>TRBJ2-5|TRBD1|few|TRBV5-1
TGCGCCAGCAGCCACTCCCGGACAGGGATAGTTCAAGAGACCCAGTACTTC
CASSHSRTGIVQETQYF
>TRBJ2-5|.|.|TRBV5-1
TGCGCCAGCAGTCGTGATAGCGTTCAAGAGACCCAGTACTTC
CASSRDSVQETQYF
>TRBJ2-5|.|.|TRBV27
TGTGCCAGCAGTCCCCCTCTGACGGGCTTGTACCAAGAGACCCAGTACTTC
CASSPPLTGLYQETQYF
>TRBJ2-4|.|.|TRBV7-2
TGTGCCAGCAGATCGCCGGGGAACATTCAGTACTTC
CASRSPGNIQYF
>TRBJ2-1|.|.|TRBV19
TGTGCCAGTAGTATAAGAGGGCCCAGCAATGAGCAGTTCTTC
CASSIRGPSNEQFF
>TRBJ2-3|.|.|TRBV10-1
TGCGCCAGCTCTTACGGGACCCCCGGTCGTACGCAGTATTTT
CASSYGTPGRTQYF
>TRBJ1-1|.|few|TRBV10-3
TGTGCCATCAGTGAGGAAGTGACTGAAGCTTTCTTT
CAISEEVTEAFF
>TRBJ2-1|.|.|TRBV20-1
TGCAGTGCGAAGGTCTCCTACAATGAGCAGTTCTTC
CSAKVSYNEQFF
>TRBJ2-1|TRBD2|.|TRBV6-5
TGTGCCAGCAGTTACGAGACTAGCGGGAGCAAGAAGCAGTTCTTC
CASSYETSGSKKQFF